This T cell receptor (beta chain) came from a study of T cell responses to AZD1222 COVID-19 vaccine. Whole-study findings and limits: Mostly white British, mostly female donors; authors suggested clonal diversity may be underestimated.

Clones were sequenced by immunoSEQ multiplex PCR, and TCRdb holds only the in-frame ones, with some missing. This table has 85,000 to 90,000 clones, roughly 89% appearing once. The CDR3 is made up of 13 amino acids. J lost 13 bases, V lost 5 bases, and 10 bases had no gene match. CDR1 and CDR2 from the germline V gene are KGHSH and LQKENI. This clone came up a few times. Its antigen is unidentified. Specimen: peripheral blood, collected on day 0 of AZD1222 vaccination. The sequence came from an adult in good health. The rearrangement links TRBV18 to TRBJ2-5, with TRBD1 matching over 10 bases. The CDR3 bases are TGTGCCAGCTCAACCGGGACAGGGGCCCTTGGGTACTTC. Encoded protein: CASSTGTGALGYF.